These T cell receptor beta chains were read from a single sample in a study of T cell responses to AZD1222 COVID-19 vaccine. Here immunoSEQ multiplex PCR was the method, and the copy in TCRdb shows in-frame clones only, minus some. Among more than 80,000 clones listed, 80% to 90% were seen once. The sequenced sample was peripheral blood, obtained 28 days after the second AZD1222 dose. These receptor sequences come from an adult who received the AZD1222 COVID-19 vaccine. Each CDR3 is given with its conserved first and last residue. The order of the fields is D gene, clone size, J gene, V gene, CDR3 protein, CDR3 DNA. D genes are given only for firm matches. Part of the rows lack a size; the others show once, few, many or a class for expanded clones.

D gene: -
clone size: -
J gene: TRBJ1-3
V gene: TRBV11-3
CDR3 protein: CASSLGDIDSGNTIYF
CDR3 DNA: TGTGCCAGCAGCTTAGGGGACATCGACTCTGGAAACACCATATATTTT

D gene: -
clone size: once
J gene: TRBJ2-2
V gene: TRBV5-1
CDR3 protein: CASSLDPTNTGELFF
CDR3 DNA: TGCGCCAGCAGCTTGGATCCGACCAACACCGGGGAGCTGTTTTTT

D gene: TRBD1
clone size: -
J gene: TRBJ2-7
V gene: TRBV18
CDR3 protein: CASSPQDRVHEQYF
CDR3 DNA: TGTGCCAGCTCACCTCAAGACAGGGTCCACGAGCAGTACTTC

D gene: -
clone size: -
J gene: TRBJ1-1
V gene: TRBV13
CDR3 protein: CASSLAGVRNTEAFF
CDR3 DNA: TGTGCCAGCAGCTTGGCAGGGGTGCGGAACACTGAAGCTTTCTTT

D gene: TRBD1
clone size: -
J gene: TRBJ1-2
V gene: TRBV12-3/TRBV12-4
CDR3 protein: CASSTGDYGYTF
CDR3 DNA: TGTGCCAGCAGTACAGGGGACTATGGCTACACCTTC

D gene: TRBD1
clone size: -
J gene: TRBJ1-2
V gene: TRBV28
CDR3 protein: CASKERGQLAYGYTF
CDR3 DNA: TGTGCCAGTAAAGAAAGGGGACAGCTAGCCTATGGCTACACCTTC

D gene: -
clone size: -
J gene: TRBJ2-1
V gene: TRBV7-6
CDR3 protein: CASTILRSIRGAKNEQFF
CDR3 DNA: TGTGCCAGCACTATCTTAAGGTCGATCCGGGGGGCAAAGAATGAGCAGTTCTTC

D gene: -
clone size: -
J gene: TRBJ2-3
V gene: TRBV7-7
CDR3 protein: CASSPTGVILDTQYF
CDR3 DNA: TGTGCTAGCAGCCCGACAGGAGTGATTCTGGATACGCAGTATTTT

D gene: TRBD1
clone size: few
J gene: TRBJ1-2
V gene: TRBV11-3
CDR3 protein: CASSDREYGYTF
CDR3 DNA: TGTGCCAGCAGCGACAGGGAATATGGCTACACCTTC

D gene: -
clone size: -
J gene: TRBJ2-3
V gene: TRBV20-1
CDR3 protein: CSASLLNTDTQYF
CDR3 DNA: TGCAGTGCTAGTTTGCTGAACACAGATACGCAGTATTTT

D gene: -
clone size: -
J gene: TRBJ1-1
V gene: TRBV5-1
CDR3 protein: CASSFLSDTEAFF
CDR3 DNA: TGCGCCAGCAGCTTTTTGTCAGACACTGAAGCTTTCTTT

D gene: TRBD1
clone size: -
J gene: TRBJ1-2
V gene: TRBV2
CDR3 protein: CASRGDRADGYTF
CDR3 DNA: TGTGCCAGCAGGGGGGACAGGGCGGATGGCTACACCTTC

D gene: -
clone size: -
J gene: TRBJ1-1
V gene: TRBV20-1
CDR3 protein: CSASLLATEAFF
CDR3 DNA: TGCAGTGCTAGTTTACTGGCCACTGAAGCTTTCTTT

D gene: -
clone size: -
J gene: TRBJ2-3
V gene: TRBV10-3
CDR3 protein: CAISERGTGTRDTQYF
CDR3 DNA: TGTGCCATCAGTGAGAGGGGGACGGGGACGAGAGATACGCAGTATTTT

D gene: TRBD2
clone size: -
J gene: TRBJ2-5
V gene: TRBV5-1
CDR3 protein: CASSQEGLAGAGETQYF
CDR3 DNA: TGCGCCAGCAGCCAGGAGGGATTAGCGGGAGCGGGAGAGACCCAGTACTTC

D gene: -
clone size: -
J gene: TRBJ1-4
V gene: TRBV3-1/TRBV3-2
CDR3 protein: CASSQRATNEKLFF
CDR3 DNA: TGTGCCAGCAGCCAAAGGGCGACTAATGAAAAACTGTTTTTT

D gene: TRBD1
clone size: -
J gene: TRBJ2-1
V gene: TRBV7-2
CDR3 protein: CASSFIGQGYNEQFF
CDR3 DNA: TGTGCCAGCAGCTTTATTGGACAGGGGTACAATGAGCAGTTCTTC

D gene: -
clone size: few
J gene: TRBJ1-4
V gene: TRBV18
CDR3 protein: CASSPMAGEKLFF
CDR3 DNA: TGTGCCAGCTCACCAATGGCTGGTGAAAAACTGTTTTTT

D gene: -
clone size: -
J gene: TRBJ1-1
V gene: TRBV6-5
CDR3 protein: CASSSNVGQGPEAFF
CDR3 DNA: TGTGCCAGCAGTTCAAATGTGGGGCAGGGTCCGGAAGCTTTCTTT

D gene: -
clone size: -
J gene: TRBJ1-4
V gene: TRBV4-2
CDR3 protein: CASSRLDGSSNEKLFF
CDR3 DNA: TGTGCCAGCAGCCGGTTGGATGGGTCATCTAATGAAAAACTGTTTTTT

D gene: -
clone size: -
J gene: TRBJ2-1
V gene: TRBV7-9
CDR3 protein: CASSSFTSDSYNEQFF
CDR3 DNA: TGTGCCAGCAGCTCTTTTACATCGGACTCGTACAATGAGCAGTTCTTC

D gene: -
clone size: -
J gene: TRBJ1-5
V gene: TRBV5-6
CDR3 protein: CASSYRGQPQHF
CDR3 DNA: TGTGCCAGCAGCTATAGGGGCCAGCCCCAGCATTTT

D gene: TRBD1
clone size: -
J gene: TRBJ1-6
V gene: TRBV5-4
CDR3 protein: CASSIGQGANNSPLHF
CDR3 DNA: TGTGCCAGCAGCATCGGACAGGGGGCTAATAATTCACCCCTCCACTTT

D gene: TRBD2
clone size: -
J gene: TRBJ2-2
V gene: TRBV25-1
CDR3 protein: CASRETSGTGELFF
CDR3 DNA: TGTGCCAGCAGAGAGACTAGCGGCACCGGGGAGCTGTTTTTT

D gene: -
clone size: -
J gene: TRBJ1-5
V gene: TRBV6-6
CDR3 protein: CASSRDDQPQHF
CDR3 DNA: TGTGCCAGCTCAAGGGACGATCAGCCCCAGCATTTT

D gene: -
clone size: -
J gene: TRBJ1-1
V gene: TRBV6-5
CDR3 protein: CASSYSSGESEAFF
CDR3 DNA: TGTGCCAGCAGTTACAGTTCAGGGGAAAGCGAAGCTTTCTTT

D gene: -
clone size: -
J gene: TRBJ1-3
V gene: TRBV6-1
CDR3 protein: CASSAQTAVAGNTIYF
CDR3 DNA: TGTGCCAGCAGTGCACAAACGGCGGTAGCTGGAAACACCATATATTTT

D gene: -
clone size: -
J gene: TRBJ2-5
V gene: TRBV5-1
CDR3 protein: CASKSIGGLVPETQYF
CDR3 DNA: TGCGCCAGCAAGTCGATTGGGGGCTTGGTTCCAGAGACCCAGTACTTC